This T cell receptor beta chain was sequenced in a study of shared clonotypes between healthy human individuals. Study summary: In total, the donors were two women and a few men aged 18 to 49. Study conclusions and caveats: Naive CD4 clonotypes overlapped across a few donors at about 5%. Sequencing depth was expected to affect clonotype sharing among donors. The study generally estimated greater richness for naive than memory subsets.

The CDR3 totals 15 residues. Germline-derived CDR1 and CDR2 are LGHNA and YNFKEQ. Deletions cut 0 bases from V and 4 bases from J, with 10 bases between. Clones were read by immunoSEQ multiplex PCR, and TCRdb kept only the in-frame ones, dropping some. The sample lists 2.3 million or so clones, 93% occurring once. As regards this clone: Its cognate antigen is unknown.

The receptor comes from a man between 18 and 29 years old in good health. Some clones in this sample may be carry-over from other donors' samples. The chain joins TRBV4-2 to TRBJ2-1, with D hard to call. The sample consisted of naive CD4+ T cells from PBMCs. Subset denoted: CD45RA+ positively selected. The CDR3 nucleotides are TGTGCCAGCAGCCAAGAGCCTAACCCTTACAATGAGCAGTTCTTC. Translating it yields CASSQEPNPYNEQFF.